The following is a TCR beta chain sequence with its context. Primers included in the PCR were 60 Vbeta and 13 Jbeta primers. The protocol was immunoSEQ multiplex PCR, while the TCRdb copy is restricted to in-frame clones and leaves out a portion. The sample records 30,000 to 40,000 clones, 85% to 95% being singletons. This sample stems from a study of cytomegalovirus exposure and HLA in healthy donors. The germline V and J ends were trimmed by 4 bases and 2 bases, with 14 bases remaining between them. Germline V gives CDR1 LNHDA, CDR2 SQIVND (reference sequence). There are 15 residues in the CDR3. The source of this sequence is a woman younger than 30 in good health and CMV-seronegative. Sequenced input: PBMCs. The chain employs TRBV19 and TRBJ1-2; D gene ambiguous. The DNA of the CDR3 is TGTGCCAGTAGTAAAGGCCCGGGGATAAACTATGGCTACACCTTC. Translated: CASSKGPGINYGYTF.